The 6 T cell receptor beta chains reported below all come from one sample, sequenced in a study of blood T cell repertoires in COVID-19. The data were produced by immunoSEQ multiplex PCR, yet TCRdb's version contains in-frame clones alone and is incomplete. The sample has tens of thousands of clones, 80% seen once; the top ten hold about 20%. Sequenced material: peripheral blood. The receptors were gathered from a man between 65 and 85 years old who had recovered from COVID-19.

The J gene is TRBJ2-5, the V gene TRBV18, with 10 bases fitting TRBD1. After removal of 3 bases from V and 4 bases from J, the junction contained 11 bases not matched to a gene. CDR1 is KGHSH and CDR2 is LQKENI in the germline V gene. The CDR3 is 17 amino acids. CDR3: CASSPTGGQGQRETQYF. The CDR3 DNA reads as TGTGCCAGCTCACCCACGGGGGGACAGGGGCAGAGAGAGACCCAGTACTTC.

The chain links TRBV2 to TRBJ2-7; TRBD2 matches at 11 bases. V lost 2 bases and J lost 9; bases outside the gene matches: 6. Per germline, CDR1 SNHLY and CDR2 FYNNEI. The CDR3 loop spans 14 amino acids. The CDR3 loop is CASSEQLAGDGQYF. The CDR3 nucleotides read TGTGCCAGCAGTGAACAACTAGCGGGAGATGGGCAGTACTTC.

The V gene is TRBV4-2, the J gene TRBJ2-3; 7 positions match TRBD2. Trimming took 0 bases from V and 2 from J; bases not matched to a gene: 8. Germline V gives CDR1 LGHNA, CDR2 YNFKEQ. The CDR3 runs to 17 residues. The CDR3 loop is CASSQDHRGDPTDTQYF. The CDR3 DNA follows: TGTGCCAGCAGCCAAGATCACCGGGGGGACCCCACAGATACGCAGTATTTT.

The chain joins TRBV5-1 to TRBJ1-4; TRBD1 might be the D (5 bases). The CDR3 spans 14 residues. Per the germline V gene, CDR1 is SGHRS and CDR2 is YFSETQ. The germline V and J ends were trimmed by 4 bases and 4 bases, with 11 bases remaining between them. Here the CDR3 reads CASSPGSFNEKLFF. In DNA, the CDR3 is TGCGCCAGCAGCCCAGGGTCGTTTAATGAAAAACTGTTTTTT.

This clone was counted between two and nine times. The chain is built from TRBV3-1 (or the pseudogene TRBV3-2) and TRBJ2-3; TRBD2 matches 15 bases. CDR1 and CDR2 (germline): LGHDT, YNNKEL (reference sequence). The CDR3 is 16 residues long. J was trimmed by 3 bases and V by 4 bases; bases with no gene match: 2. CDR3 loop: CASSRGTSGRTDTQYF. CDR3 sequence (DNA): TGTGCCAGCAGCCGCGGGACTAGCGGGAGGACAGATACGCAGTATTTT.

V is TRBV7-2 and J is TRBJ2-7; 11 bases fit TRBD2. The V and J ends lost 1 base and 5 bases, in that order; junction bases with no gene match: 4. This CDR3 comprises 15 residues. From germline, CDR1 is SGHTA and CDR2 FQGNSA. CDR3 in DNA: TGTGCCAGCAGCTTAGAGCGACTAGCGGGAAACGAGCAGTACTTC. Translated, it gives CASSLERLAGNEQYF.